This entry features one T cell receptor (beta chain) sequence. Its antigen is unknown. This sample stems from a study of cytomegalovirus exposure and HLA in healthy donors. Though probably carrying unrecorded immune exposures, donors were nominally healthy at sampling. In the PCR, 60 Vbeta and 13 Jbeta primers were used. Method: immunoSEQ multiplex PCR; TCRdb's copy keeps in-frame clones and lacks some. This repertoire shows about 94,000 clones, roughly 70% found once; its top ten account for more than 20%. Study-wide results and limits: A link between a missense DCLRE1C variant and TCR beta V- and J-gene trimming emerged from a later analysis. The study carried out a later analysis of TCR beta sequences. It associated some 17,000 of them with specific HLA alleles at a false discovery rate of 0.05. Some segments of the V type, notably TRBV6-2 and TRBV6-3, were excluded as indistinguishable.

Germline values: CDR1 GTSNPN, CDR2 SVGIG (reference sequence). Losses at the gene ends were 5 bases for V and 3 bases for J; bases not matched to a gene: 6. The CDR3 is 13 residues long. The chain couples TRBV30 to TRBJ1-2, with 7 positions matching TRBD1. The source of this sequence is a man aged 25 to 40 in good health and CMV-seropositive. The source material was PBMCs. The CDR3 nucleotides are TGTGCCTGGGCAGGGGGGTTGGACTATGGCTACACCTTC. Amino acid sequence: CAWAGGLDYGYTF.